This is a list of T cell receptor beta chains from one sample in a study of cytomegalovirus exposure and HLA in healthy donors. Repertoires were generated with immunoSEQ multiplex PCR, while TCRdb's copy carries only in-frame clones and drops some. This sample yields 150,000 to 180,000 clones, of which roughly 70% are seen a single time; approximately 2.3% belongs to the top ten. The sequenced material came from PBMCs. The source is a man aged 25 to 40 in good health and CMV-seronegative. CDR3s include the opening cysteine and the closing phenylalanine or tryptophan. The order of the fields is J gene, D gene, V gene, clone size, CDR3 protein, CDR3 DNA. A D gene is named only where the DNA matches it firmly. Size tells how often a clone was seen (once, few, many) or the class of an expanded clone, and some rows leave it out.

TRBJ2-5,TRBD2,TRBV4-2,-,CASSQDVSSGGAETQYF,TGTGCCAGCAGCCAAGATGTGTCCAGCGGGGGGGCGGAGACCCAGTACTTC
TRBJ1-1,-,TRBV18,-,CASSEDINTEAFF,TGTGCCAGCTCAGAGGACATAAACACTGAAGCTTTCTTT
TRBJ2-7,-,TRBV6-5,-,CASSQAGPAYEQYF,TGTGCCAGCAGTCAAGCAGGGCCCGCCTACGAGCAGTACTTC
TRBJ1-2,-,TRBV4-3,once,CASSQEPLLTGGYTF,TGCGCCAGCAGCCAAGAACCCCTACTGACAGGCGGCTACACCTTC
TRBJ1-4,-,TRBV28,-,CASSLSTGRGEKLFF,TGTGCCAGCAGTCTTTCGACAGGACGTGGGGAAAAACTGTTTTTT
TRBJ1-1,TRBD1,TRBV6-5,-,CASSSGGLTEAFF,TGTGCCAGCAGCTCAGGGGGGCTCACTGAAGCTTTCTTT
TRBJ1-2,-,TRBV7-8,-,CASSLAGGRQYGYTF,TGTGCCAGCAGCTTAGCGGGGGGGCGGCAGTATGGCTACACCTTC
TRBJ1-2,-,TRBV29-1,-,CSVEEGRGAGYGYTF,TGCAGCGTTGAAGAAGGAAGGGGCGCTGGCTATGGCTACACCTTC
TRBJ2-4,-,TRBV12-5,-,CASGSRAGPGVCYIQYF,TGTGCTAGTGGTTCGAGGGCCGGCCCCGGGGTGTGTTACATTCAGTACTTC
TRBJ2-2,-,TRBV7-9,-,CSSRKLTGELFF,TGTTCCAGCAGAAAGCTAACCGGGGAGCTGTTTTTT
TRBJ2-3,TRBD2,TRBV30,-,CAWRQRGGTDTQYF,TGTGCCTGGAGACAGCGGGGAGGGACAGATACGCAGTATTTT
TRBJ2-7,TRBD1,TRBV29-1,-,CSVGRTGLDEQYF,TGCAGCGTTGGGCGGACAGGGCTTGACGAGCAGTACTTC
TRBJ1-2,-,TRBV7-8,-,CASSLATGYGYTF,TGTGCCAGCAGCTTAGCGACAGGCTATGGCTACACCTTC
TRBJ2-3,TRBD1,TRBV7-9,-,CASSFGTGGSSDTQYF,TGTGCCAGCAGCTTCGGGACAGGGGGCAGCTCAGATACGCAGTATTTT
TRBJ2-5,-,TRBV6-5,once,CASSYNNKETQYF,TGTGCCAGCAGTTACAACAATAAGGAGACCCAGTACTTC
TRBJ1-1,TRBD1,TRBV6-1,-,CASSERTGGHTEAFF,TGTGCCAGCAGTGAAAGGACAGGGGGGCACACTGAAGCTTTCTTT
TRBJ1-5,TRBD1,TRBV10-3,-,CAISEGQGPVGPQHF,TGTGCCATCAGTGAAGGACAGGGCCCGGTTGGGCCCCAGCATTTT
TRBJ2-7,-,TRBV7-9,-,CASSSQGSYEQYF,TGTGCCAGCAGCTCACAGGGTTCCTACGAGCAGTACTTC
TRBJ2-7,-,TRBV28,-,CASGWGGRSYEQYF,TGTGCCAGCGGGTGGGGGGGGCGCTCCTACGAGCAGTACTTC
TRBJ1-5,-,TRBV6-8,-,CASSRRAVCASNQPQNF,TGTGCCAGCAGTCGAAGGGCCGTATGTGCTAGCAATCAGCCCCAGAATTTT
TRBJ2-2,TRBD1,TRBV5-1,-,CASSPPGQGRTGELFF,TGCGCCAGCAGCCCCCCGGGACAGGGAAGAACCGGGGAGCTGTTTTTT
TRBJ2-7,TRBD1,TRBV6-5,-,CASSLGQDSYEQYF,TGTGCCAGCAGTCTTGGACAGGACTCCTACGAGCAGTACTTC
TRBJ2-2,TRBD2,TRBV4-2,few,CASSQGGGAGELFF,TGTGCCAGCAGCCAAGGGGGGGGAGCAGGGGAGCTGTTTTTT
TRBJ1-4,-,TRBV25-1,-,CASSPRRGFNEKLFF,TGTGCCAGCAGTCCTCGAAGGGGATTTAATGAAAAACTGTTTTTT
TRBJ2-1,TRBD1,TRBV13,-,CASSPTTGDEQFF,TGTGCCAGCAGCCCAACGACAGGGGATGAGCAGTTCTTC
TRBJ2-2,-,TRBV4-2,-,CASSLEGGYTGELFF,TGTGCCAGCAGCCTTGAGGGCGGATACACCGGGGAGCTGTTTTTT
TRBJ1-2,-,TRBV5-6,once,CASSPEPGRDGYTF,TGTGCCAGCAGCCCTGAGCCAGGCCGAGATGGCTACACCTTC
TRBJ1-4,TRBD1,TRBV5-1,-,CASSHDRGNEKLFF,TGCGCCAGCAGCCACGACAGGGGAAACGAAAAACTGTTTTTT
TRBJ2-7,-,TRBV6-1,-,CASSLSQTGSYEQYF,TGTGCCAGCAGTCTTAGCCAGACAGGCTCCTACGAGCAGTACTTC
TRBJ1-1,TRBD1,TRBV5-4,few,CASSLGTGDTEAFF,TGTGCCAGCAGCTTGGGGACAGGGGACACTGAAGCTTTCTTT
TRBJ1-1,-,TRBV5-1,-,CASSLAGGEGEAFF,TGCGCCAGCAGCTTGGCTGGGGGCGAGGGTGAAGCTTTCTTT
TRBJ1-6,-,TRBV6-6,few,CASSYASSYNSPLHF,TGTGCCAGCAGTTACGCGAGCTCCTATAATTCACCCCTCCACTTT
TRBJ2-1,-,TRBV6-5,-,CASSPVQGAVDEQFF,TGTGCCAGCAGCCCAGTACAGGGCGCAGTGGATGAGCAGTTCTTC
TRBJ2-7,-,TRBV2,few,CASSRDREVSYEQYF,TGTGCCAGCAGTAGAGACAGGGAGGTATCCTACGAGCAGTACTTC
TRBJ2-1,TRBD2,TRBV27,-,CASSLLASGGTYEQFF,TGTGCCAGCAGTTTATTAGCTAGCGGGGGGACATATGAGCAGTTCTTC
TRBJ1-1,TRBD1,TRBV19,-,CASSTGTGRTEAFF,TGTGCCAGTAGTACGGGGACAGGAAGGACTGAAGCTTTCTTT
TRBJ2-3,TRBD1,TRBV6-5,few,CASSYDRGASDTQYF,TGTGCCAGCAGTTACGACAGGGGGGCGTCGGATACGCAGTATTTT
TRBJ1-2,TRBD1,TRBV2,-,CASRTFRDSNGYTF,TGTGCCAGCAGAACATTCCGGGACAGTAATGGCTACACCTTC
TRBJ2-3,TRBD2,TRBV7-2,-,CASSPPAGGTDTQYF,TGTGCCAGCAGCCCTCCGGCGGGGGGCACAGATACGCAGTATTTT
TRBJ1-2,TRBD1,TRBV29-1,-,CSVEDPDRVFGYTF,TGCAGCGTTGAAGATCCGGACAGGGTTTTTGGCTACACCTTC
TRBJ1-1,-,TRBV11-2,few,CASSLGGNTEAFF,TGTGCCAGCAGCTTAGGAGGGAACACTGAAGCTTTCTTT
TRBJ1-5,-,TRBV27,many,CASSLSPPREGQPQHF,TGTGCCAGCAGTTTATCGCCCCCACGGGAAGGGCAGCCCCAGCATTTT
TRBJ2-2,-,TRBV11-2,once,CASSLVSGANGELFF,TGTGCCAGCAGCTTAGTATCAGGGGCGAACGGGGAGCTGTTTTTT
TRBJ1-2,-,TRBV27,few,CASSLREDYGYTF,TGTGCCAGCAGTTTACGGGAGGACTATGGCTACACCTTC
TRBJ2-7,-,TRBV27,-,CASSFFSYEQYF,TGTGCCAGCAGTTTCTTCTCCTACGAGCAGTACTTC
TRBJ1-6,-,TRBV6-1,few,CASSEGENNSPLHF,TGTGCCAGCAGTGAAGGAGAGAATAATTCACCCCTCCACTTT
TRBJ1-4,TRBD1,TRBV5-3,-,CARSPFRDREEKLFF,TGTGCCAGAAGCCCCTTTCGGGACAGGGAAGAAAAACTGTTTTTT